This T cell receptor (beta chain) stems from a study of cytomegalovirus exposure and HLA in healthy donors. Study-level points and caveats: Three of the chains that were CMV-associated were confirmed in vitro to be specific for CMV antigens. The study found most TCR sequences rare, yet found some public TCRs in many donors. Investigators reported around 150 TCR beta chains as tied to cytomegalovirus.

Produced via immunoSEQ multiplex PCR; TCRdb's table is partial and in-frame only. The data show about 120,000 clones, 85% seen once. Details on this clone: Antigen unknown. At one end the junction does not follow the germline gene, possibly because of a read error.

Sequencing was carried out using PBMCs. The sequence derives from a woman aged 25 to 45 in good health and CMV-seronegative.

CDR3 bases: TGTGCCAGCAGCTCGGAAAGGGAGGCAGATACGCAGTATTTT. Residues: CASSSEREADTQYF. This chain links TRBV5-1 with TRBJ2-3; a weak D match, TRBD2 (6 bases). In germline, CDR1 is SGHRS, CDR2 YFSETQ. This CDR3 is built from 14 residues.